Presented here are 20 T cell receptor beta chains from one specimen sequenced in a study of OX40 agonist ivuxolimab in advanced cancers. The data were produced by immunoSEQ multiplex PCR, yet TCRdb's version contains in-frame clones alone and is incomplete. Among fewer than 20,000 clones listed, 90% were seen once. This sample comprised CD4+ or CD8+ T cells sorted from blood, obtained in a trial of the OX40 agonist ivuxolimab. The receptors here all came from an adult with an advanced solid tumor such as melanoma, head and neck, liver or kidney cancer.

This clone is a singleton in its sample. The J gene is TRBJ2-7, the V gene TRBV19; 8 bases map to TRBD1. The CDR3 consists of 15 residues. The ends lost 3 bases at V and 2 bases at J; junction bases unmatched: 6. CDR1 is LNHDA and CDR2 is SQIVND in the germline V gene (reference sequence). The CDR3 spells CASSMTWDRTYEQYF. CDR3 coding DNA: TGTGCCAGTAGTATGACCTGGGACAGGACCTACGAGCAGTACTTC.

This chain links TRBV27 with TRBJ2-3; 9 nucleotides line up with TRBD2. This CDR3 has 17 amino acids. CDR1 and CDR2 (germline): MNHEY, SMNVEV (reference sequence). J was trimmed by 0 bases and V by 3 bases; bases with no gene match: 7. CDR3 sequence (DNA): TGTGCCAGCAGTTTGCTGGTAGCGGGAGCTAGCACAGATACGCAGTATTTT. Its translation: CASSLLVAGASTDTQYF.

The chain employs TRBV7-9 and TRBJ1-1; D perhaps matches TRBD1 (5 bases). Trimming left V 1 base short and J 1 base short, with 10 bases between. The CDR3 totals 15 residues. The V gene's germline CDR1 is SEHNR and CDR2 FQNEAQ (reference sequence). CDR3 in DNA: TGTGCCAGCAGCTTAGTGACAGCGTGGAACACTGAAGCTTTCTTT. It specifies CASSLVTAWNTEAFF.

This chain joins TRBV13 and TRBJ1-1; maybe TRBD1 (5 bases). Germline V gene lookup returns CDR1 PRHDT and CDR2 FYEKMQ (reference sequence). The V and J ends lost 4 bases and 0 bases respectively, with 15 bases between them. The CDR3 spans 16 residues. CDR3 DNA: TGTGCCAGCAGCTACACAGGAGCCCTGATGAACACTGAAGCTTTCTTT. Its protein is CASSYTGALMNTEAFF.

This chain connects TRBV27 to TRBJ2-7; 8 bases map to TRBD1. CDR3 length: 14 residues. With 3 bases clipped from V and 4 bases from J, the junction kept 5 bases outside the gene matches. Germline CDR1 MNHEY, CDR2 SMNVEV (reference sequence). CDR3 coding DNA: TGTGCCAGCAGTTTTACGACAGGGGATTACGAGCAGTACTTC. Translation: CASSFTTGDYEQYF.

The rearrangement links TRBV9 to TRBJ2-3, with TRBD2 matching 8 bases. This CDR3 spans 15 amino acids. The V gene's germline CDR1 is SGDLS and CDR2 YYNGEE. V trimming: 0 bases; J trimming: 2 bases; junction bases outside the gene matches: 2. The CDR3 DNA sequence: TGTGCCAGCAGCGTAGTACTAGCGGCCACAGATACGCAGTATTTT. This codes for CASSVVLAATDTQYF. The full variable domain, in which reference TRBV9 and TRBJ2-3 provide the parts outside the CDR3, is DSGVTQTPKHLITATGQRVTLRCSPRSGDLSVYWYQQSLDQGLQFLIQYYNGEERAKGNILERFSAQQFPDLHSELNLSSLELGDSALYFCASSVVLAATDTQYFGPGTRLTVL.

The chain is built from TRBV19 and TRBJ2-1; 11 positions agree with TRBD2. There are 15 residues in the CDR3. The germline V gene encodes CDR1 LNHDA and CDR2 SQIVND (reference sequence). The junction had 4 bases not matched to a gene; V was cut back by 4 bases and J by 5 bases. The CDR3 spells CASSTTSGNDNEQFF. DNA for the CDR3: TGTGCCAGTAGTACGACTAGCGGGAATGACAATGAGCAGTTCTTC.

The rearrangement links TRBV9 to TRBJ2-7; the D gene is possibly TRBD2 (6 bases). This CDR3 has 16 residues. The V gene lost 0 bases and the J gene lost 3 bases, with 16 bases spanning the gap. Germline CDR1 and CDR2: SGDLS and YYNGEE. The CDR3 DNA follows: TGTGCCAGCAGCGTAGGTGCGGGGAACAGTTACTACGAGCAGTACTTC. Translating it yields CASSVGAGNSYYEQYF.

The chain has TRBV27 and TRBJ2-3; TRBD1 or TRBD2 may be the D gene (6 bases each). CDR1 is MNHEY, CDR2 SMNVEV, per germline (reference sequence). The CDR3 consists of 15 residues. V lost 8 bases to trimming and J lost 0 bases, with 15 bases between them. DNA of the CDR3: TGTGCCAGCGCACTAGGGGGGATAAGCACAGATACGCAGTATTTT. Its protein product is CASALGGISTDTQYF.

The V gene is TRBV6-5, the J gene TRBJ1-2; D gene ambiguous. This CDR3 has 15 amino acids. Per germline, CDR1 MNHEY and CDR2 SVGAGI. Trimming took 6 bases from V and 3 from J, leaving 17 bases between them. The CDR3 DNA reads as TGTGCCAGCAGCGACTCGGGCGGGCGGTACTATGGCTACACCTTC. Amino acid sequence: CASSDSGGRYYGYTF.

This rearrangement joins TRBV30 to TRBJ1-6; 11 nucleotides align to TRBD1. CDR3 size: 16 residues. Germline V CDR1 and CDR2: GTSNPN, SVGIG (reference sequence). With 0 bases clipped from V and 10 bases from J, the junction kept 8 bases outside the gene matches. Here the CDR3 DNA reads TGTGCCTGGAGTGTAGAGGGACAGGGGGTAGGATCACCCCTCCACTTT. The encoded protein is CAWSVEGQGVGSPLHF.

The gene calls are TRBV2 and TRBJ1-5, with 10 bases identical to TRBD1. There are 14 residues in the CDR3. CDR1 is SNHLY and CDR2 is FYNNEI in the germline V gene. The V and J ends lost 8 bases and 2 bases, in that order; junction bases with no gene match: 3. Here the CDR3 DNA reads TGTGCCAGCTCCGGGACAGGGGGCAATCAGCCCCAGCATTTT. Amino acids: CASSGTGGNQPQHF.

The chain has TRBV29-1 and TRBJ2-4, with TRBD1 matching over 11 bases. Germline values: CDR1 SQVTM, CDR2 ANQGSEA. CDR3 length equals 14 residues. The V and J ends lost 3 bases and 7 bases, in that order; junction bases with no gene match: 5. The CDR3 DNA reads TGCAGCGTTGACATGGGACAGGGGGATAACATTCAGTACTTC. This translates into CSVDMGQGDNIQYF.

The chain carries TRBV11-2 and TRBJ2-2, with D unresolved. The V end lost 3 bases, the J end lost 6 bases, and 23 bases lay between the germline ends. CDR3 length: 18 residues. Germline loops: CDR1 SGHAT, CDR2 FQNNGV. CDR3 DNA: TGTGCCAGCAGCTTCCCTCTTCGGTTCTCGAAGGTCGCCGGGGAGCTGTTTTTT. Encoded protein: CASSFPLRFSKVAGELFF.

The J gene is TRBJ1-5, the V gene TRBV19; D uncertain. Germline assignment: CDR1 LNHDA and CDR2 SQIVND (reference sequence). CDR3 length equals 18 residues. V was trimmed by 0 bases and J by 4 bases, leaving 19 bases between them. CDR3 region: CASSIDHDSNAVNQPQHF. CDR3 DNA: TGTGCCAGTAGTATAGATCACGATTCGAATGCGGTGAATCAGCCCCAGCATTTT.

The chain links TRBV28 to TRBJ2-3; D gene unclear. This CDR3 comprises 15 residues. V gave up 3 bases and J gave up 0 bases, with 10 bases separating them. Germline V lookup: CDR1 MDHEN, CDR2 SYDVKM. The CDR3 DNA is TGTGCCAGCAGTTTTACATCCTATAGCACAGATACGCAGTATTTT. Its protein product is CASSFTSYSTDTQYF. The full variable domain, rest sourced from reference TRBV28 and TRBJ2-3, is DVKVTQSSRYLVKRTGEKVFLECVQDMDHENMFWYRQDPGLGLRLIYFSYDVKMKEKGDIPEGYSVSREKKERFSLILESASTNQTSMYLCASSFTSYSTDTQYFGPGTRLTVL.

In the case of this clone: This likely reflects a read error, since a far larger clone is one base away. This chain uses TRBV5-5 with TRBJ2-1; a possible D gene is TRBD1 (6 bases). From germline, CDR1 is SGHKS and CDR2 YYEKEE (reference sequence). CDR3 length: 15 residues. With 1 base removed from V and 5 bases from J, the gap between germline ends came to 13 bases. The CDR3 here is CASSLRQGSDNEQFF. The CDR3 DNA reads as TGTGCCAGCAGCTTGCGGCAGGGGAGCGACAATGAGCAGTTCTTC.

The chain recombines TRBV4-2 with TRBJ2-7; tentative D call: TRBD2 (5 bases). V was shortened by 0 bases and J by 0 bases, with 9 bases between the two germline ends. Germline values: CDR1 LGHNA, CDR2 YNFKEQ. CDR3 length: 15 residues. As DNA, the CDR3 is TGTGCCAGCAGCCAAGAGAGGACTCCCTCCTACGAGCAGTACTTC. Its translation is CASSQERTPSYEQYF.

This clone is a singleton in its sample. The gene calls are TRBV5-1 and TRBJ2-7; 8 bases line up with TRBD1. V shed 5 bases, J shed 0 bases, and the junction held 4 bases outside the gene matches. The CDR3 length is 14 residues. CDR1 and CDR2 (germline): SGHRS, YFSETQ. CDR3 DNA sequence: TGCGCCAGCAGTTTGACAGGGGTCTCCTACGAGCAGTACTTC. It codes for CASSLTGVSYEQYF.

This chain connects TRBV9 to TRBJ2-1, with TRBD2 matching 10 bases. CDR3 length: 14 residues. Trimming took 4 bases from V and 5 from J; bases not matched to a gene: 3. Germline V CDR1 and CDR2: SGDLS, YYNGEE. DNA of the CDR3: TGTGCCAGCAGCAGGACTAGCGGCAACAATGAGCAGTTCTTC. This translates into CASSRTSGNNEQFF.